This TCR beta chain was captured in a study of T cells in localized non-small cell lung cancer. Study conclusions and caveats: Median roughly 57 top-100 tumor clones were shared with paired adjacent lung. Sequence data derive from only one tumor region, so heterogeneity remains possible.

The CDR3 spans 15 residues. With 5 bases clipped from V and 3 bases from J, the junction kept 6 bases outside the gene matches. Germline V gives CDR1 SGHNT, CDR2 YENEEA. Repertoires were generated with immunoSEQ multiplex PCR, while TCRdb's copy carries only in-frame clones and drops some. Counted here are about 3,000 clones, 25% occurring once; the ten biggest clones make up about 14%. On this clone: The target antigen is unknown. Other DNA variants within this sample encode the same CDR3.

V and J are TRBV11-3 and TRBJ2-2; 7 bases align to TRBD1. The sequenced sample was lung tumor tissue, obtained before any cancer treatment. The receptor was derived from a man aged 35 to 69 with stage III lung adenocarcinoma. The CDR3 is CASSRGQVDTGELFF. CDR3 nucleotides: TGTGCCAGCAGCCGAGGACAGGTGGACACCGGGGAGCTGTTTTTT.